This TCR beta chain comes out of a study of blood T cell repertoires in COVID-19. Trimming removed 0 bases from V and 4 bases from J; junction bases left unmatched: 6. The CDR3 contains 15 residues. Germline V gene lookup returns CDR1 SGHNT and CDR2 YYREEE (reference sequence). Source study methods: Amplification of reference gene primers provided the estimated nucleated cell counts. TCRdb keeps only in-frame clones here, not all; method: immunoSEQ multiplex PCR. That table supplies the V and J calls and clone size; D and trimming were determined from the DNA. The repertoire holds fewer than 300,000 clones, with more than 75% as singletons.

J is TRBJ2-7 and V is TRBV5-4; 8 bases map to TRBD2. Sequencing was carried out using peripheral blood. The clonotype originates from a woman between 40 and 50 years old who had recovered from COVID-19. The chain's CDR3 is CASSLGAGGMYEQYF. Written as DNA, the CDR3 is TGTGCCAGCAGCTTGGGGGCGGGAGGCATGTACGAGCAGTACTTC.